This entry is about one T cell receptor (beta chain). Its cognate antigen is unknown. The source of the sample is a study of OX40 agonist ivuxolimab in advanced cancers. Study-wide background: Dose-escalation patients were diagnosed with hepatocellular carcinoma, melanoma, renal cell cancer or head and neck cancer. Whole-study findings and limits: The study found among the lowest clonal expansion in partial responders at 0.1-3.0 mg/kg.

Method: immunoSEQ multiplex PCR; TCRdb's copy keeps in-frame clones and lacks some. The table has just over 40,000 clones, about 87% seen once. The TCR was taken from an adult with an advanced solid tumor such as melanoma, head and neck, liver or kidney cancer. Sequenced here: CD4+ or CD8+ T cells sorted from blood, sampled in a trial of the OX40 agonist ivuxolimab.

The CDR3 nucleotides read TGTGCCAGCAGCCCCGTAGCGGGAACGAACACCGGGGAGCTGTTTTTT. Translating it yields CASSPVAGTNTGELFF. V usage is TRBV5-4 and J usage is TRBJ2-2; 8 nucleotides align to TRBD2. CDR1 is SGHNT, CDR2 YYREEE, per germline (reference sequence). CDR3 length: 16 residues. V shed 4 bases and J 0 bases; nucleotides not matched to a gene: 5. The full variable domain, rest sourced from reference TRBV5-4 and TRBJ2-2, is ETGVTQSPTHLIKTRGQQVTLRCSSQSGHNTVSWYQQALGQGPQFIFQYYREEENGRGNFPPRFSGLQFPNYSSELNVNALELDDSALYLCASSPVAGTNTGELFFGEGSRLTVL.